This TCR beta chain was identified during a study of T cells expressing NK-cell markers. Study-wide findings and caveats: Similarly, these clonotypes led the CD3+CD56-NKG2C+ fraction as well in a few donors. The dominant NKG2C+ clonotypes represented about 1.0-7.0% of CD8+ T cells in several donors.

Turning to this clonotype: The antigen is undetermined.

UMI-tagged 5'RACE template switching yielded the TCR beta cDNA. TCRdb re-called the 5' RACE reads and shows each CDR3 protein once, DNA omitted. Recorded for this sample: 140,000 or so distinct CDR3 sequences. The length of the CDR3 is 14 residues. CDR1 SNHLY and CDR2 FYNNEI come from the germline V gene. The sequencing sample was made of blood T cells: a sorted CD56 or NKG2C T cell subset, CD4+ or CD8+ T cells, or bulk PBMC T cells (not recorded which). V usage is TRBV2 and J usage is TRBJ2-4; the D call from TCRdb, TRBD1, cannot be confirmed without DNA. This clonotype originated in a man between 18 and 29 years old in good health. The CDR3 loop is CAREGATPRNIQYF.